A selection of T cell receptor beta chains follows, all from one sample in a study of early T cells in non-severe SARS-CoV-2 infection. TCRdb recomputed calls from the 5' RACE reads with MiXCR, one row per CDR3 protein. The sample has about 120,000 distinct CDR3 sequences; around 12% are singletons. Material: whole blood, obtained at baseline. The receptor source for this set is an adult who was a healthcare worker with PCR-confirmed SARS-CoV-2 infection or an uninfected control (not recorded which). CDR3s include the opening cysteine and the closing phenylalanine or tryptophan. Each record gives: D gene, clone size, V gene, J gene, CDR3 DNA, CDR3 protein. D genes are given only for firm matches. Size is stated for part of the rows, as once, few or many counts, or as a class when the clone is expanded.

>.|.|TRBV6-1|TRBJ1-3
TGTGCCAGCAGTGAAGACCGGGCAGGAAACACCATATATTTT
CASSEDRAGNTIYF
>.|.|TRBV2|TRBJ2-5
TGTGCCAGCAGTGAAGACAGGACCCAGTACTTC
CASSEDRTQYF
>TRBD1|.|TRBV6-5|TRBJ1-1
TGTGCCAGCAGACTCAGGGGACAGGGGAACACTGAAGCTTTCTTT
CASRLRGQGNTEAFF
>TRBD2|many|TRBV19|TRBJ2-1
TGTGCCAGTAGCCCGACTAGCGGGAGGTTCAATGAGCAGTTCTTC
CASSPTSGRFNEQFF
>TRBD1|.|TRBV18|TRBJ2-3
TGTGCCAGCTCACCGAGACAGGGGACAGATACGCAGTATTTT
CASSPRQGTDTQYF
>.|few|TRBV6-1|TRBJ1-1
TGTGCCAGCAGTCCCCGACAGACAGCCGCCACTGAAGCTTTCTTT
CASSPRQTAATEAFF
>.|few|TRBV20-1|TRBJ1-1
TGCAGTGCTATCGAGGTTAACACTGAAGCTTTCTTT
CSAIEVNTEAFF
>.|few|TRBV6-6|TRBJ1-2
TGTGCCAGCAGTTACATGGATGGCTACACCTTC
CASSYMDGYTF
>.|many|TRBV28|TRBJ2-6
TGTGCCAGCAGTTTATTAGGGCCAGGGAGCTCTGGGGCCAACGTCCTGACTTTC
CASSLLGPGSSGANVLTF
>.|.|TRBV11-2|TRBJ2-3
TGTGCCAGCAGCTTATCTAGGTCCGATACGCAGTATTTT
CASSLSRSDTQYF
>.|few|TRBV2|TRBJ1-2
TGTGCCAGCAGGGCCATTGACGGGCCCTATGGCTACACCTTC
CASRAIDGPYGYTF
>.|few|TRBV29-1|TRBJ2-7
TGCAGCGCCGCTAGAGAATACGAGCAGTACTTC
CSAAREYEQYF
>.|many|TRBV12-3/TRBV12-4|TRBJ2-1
TGTGCCAGCAGCCAACACAATGAGCAGTTCTTC
CASSQHNEQFF
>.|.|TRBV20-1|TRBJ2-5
TGCAGTGCTAGCTCCCAACCGGGAGAGACCCAGTACTTC
CSASSQPGETQYF
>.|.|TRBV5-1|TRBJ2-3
TGCGCCAGCAGCTTGGCCGTCGGCCGCACAGATACGCAGTATTTT
CASSLAVGRTDTQYF
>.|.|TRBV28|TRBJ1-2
TGTGCCAGCAGTTTTGGAGGGAAGCATGGCTACACCTTC
CASSFGGKHGYTF
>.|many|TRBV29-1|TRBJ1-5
TGCAGCGTCACGGACGGATCCATGGATCAGCCCCAGCATTTT
CSVTDGSMDQPQHF
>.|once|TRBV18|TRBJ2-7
TGTGCCAGCTCACCTGGGATCGCCTACGAGCAGTACTTC
CASSPGIAYEQYF
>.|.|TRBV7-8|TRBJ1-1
TGTGCCAGCAGCCCCCGACAGGCCGAAGCTTTCTTT
CASSPRQAEAFF
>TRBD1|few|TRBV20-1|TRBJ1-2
TGCAGTGCTATAGGGAGGATCGGGACAGGTGATGGCTACACCTTC
CSAIGRIGTGDGYTF
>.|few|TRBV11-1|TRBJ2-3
TGTGCCAGCGCCACCGGGAGCACAGATACGCAGTATTTT
CASATGSTDTQYF
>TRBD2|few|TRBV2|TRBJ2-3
TGTGCCAGCAGTGAAGCTAGCGGGGGTGGAGATACGCAGTATTTT
CASSEASGGGDTQYF
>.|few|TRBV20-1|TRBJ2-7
TGCAGTGCTAGAGACGCCGGGACTGAATCCTACGAGCAGTACTTC
CSARDAGTESYEQYF